The source of this T cell receptor beta chain is a study of blood T cell repertoires in COVID-19. In the study overall: Acute and convalescent COVID-19 samples came from the United States, Italy and Spain. Sources were T cells, B-cell-depleted T cells, or PBMCs; the material itself was cDNA or gDNA.

In the original analysis: Nucleated cell number was recorded as an estimate derived from reference gene primer amplification. The protocol was immunoSEQ multiplex PCR, while the TCRdb copy is restricted to in-frame clones and leaves out a portion. The DNA was the basis for D and trimming; V, J and clone size are from that table. The table lists over 250,000 clones, about 88% of them singletons. V lost 7 bases to trimming and J lost 7 bases, with 20 bases between them. The CDR3 runs to 14 residues. Germline lookup yields CDR1 SGHTS and CDR2 YDEGEE. The sequenced sample consisted of peripheral blood. The V and J genes are TRBV5-8 and TRBJ1-1, with D unclear. This receptor was taken from a man in his 60s who had recovered from COVID-19. The CDR3 protein is CASLSGLLRGEAFF. DNA of the CDR3: TGTGCCAGCCTAAGCGGCCTTCTTAGAGGTGAAGCTTTCTTT.